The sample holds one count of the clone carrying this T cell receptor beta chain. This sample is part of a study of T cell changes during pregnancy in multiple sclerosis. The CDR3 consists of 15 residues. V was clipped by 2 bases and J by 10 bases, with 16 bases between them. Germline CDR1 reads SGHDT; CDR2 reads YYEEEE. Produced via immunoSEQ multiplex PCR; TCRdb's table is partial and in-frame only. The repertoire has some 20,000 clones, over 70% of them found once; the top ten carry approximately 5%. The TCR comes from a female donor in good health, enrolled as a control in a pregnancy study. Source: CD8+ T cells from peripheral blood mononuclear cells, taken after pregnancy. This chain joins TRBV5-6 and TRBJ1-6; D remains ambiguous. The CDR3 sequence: CASSLRERFGSPLHF. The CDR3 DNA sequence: TGTGCCAGCAGCTTACGGGAGAGGTTTGGGTCACCCCTCCACTTT.